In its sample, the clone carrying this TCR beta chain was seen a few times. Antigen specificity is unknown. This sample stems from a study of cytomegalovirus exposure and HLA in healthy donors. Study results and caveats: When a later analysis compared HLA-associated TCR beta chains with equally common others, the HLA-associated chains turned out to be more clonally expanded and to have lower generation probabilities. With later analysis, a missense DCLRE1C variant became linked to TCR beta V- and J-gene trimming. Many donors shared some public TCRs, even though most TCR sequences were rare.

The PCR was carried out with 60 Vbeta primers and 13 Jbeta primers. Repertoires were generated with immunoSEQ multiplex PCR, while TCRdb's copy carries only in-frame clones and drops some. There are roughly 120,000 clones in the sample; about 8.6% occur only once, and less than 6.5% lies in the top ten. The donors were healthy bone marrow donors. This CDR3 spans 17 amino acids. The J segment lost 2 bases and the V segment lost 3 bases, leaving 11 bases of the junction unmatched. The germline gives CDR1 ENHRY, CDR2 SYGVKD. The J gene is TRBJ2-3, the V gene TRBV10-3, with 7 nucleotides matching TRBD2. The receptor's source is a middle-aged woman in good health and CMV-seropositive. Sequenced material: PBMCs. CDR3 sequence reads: CAISEAGPSGLTDTQYF. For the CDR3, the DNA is TGTGCCATCAGTGAAGCCGGGCCTAGCGGCCTCACAGATACGCAGTATTTT.